The clone carrying this TCR beta chain was seen ten or more times. What it binds is not known. V was clipped by 1 base and J by 1 base, with 13 bases between them. The CDR3 contains 16 residues. Germline V CDR1 and CDR2: SGHTA, FQGNSA. TCRdb redid the calling of the reads with MiXCR, one entry per CDR3 protein. Of fewer than 550,000 distinct CDR3 sequences listed, more than 20% are singletons. The entry originates in a study of T cell repertoires in cytomegalovirus infection. Study-wide background: Public TCR beta signature analysis indicated the presence of both CMV infection and matching HLA type. Study-wide results and limits: Frequencies of public TCR beta families were cumulated, and this identified carriers of CMV plus the relevant HLA. In two of eight donors, the top clonotype was HLA-C-restricted CMV-specific.

The source material was PBMCs. The origin of this receptor is a human donor in good health (CMV status not recorded). Some clones in this sample may be carry-over from other donors' samples. The chain links TRBV7-2 to TRBJ1-2; D remains ambiguous. The CDR3 DNA sequence: TGTGCCAGCAGCTTAGGATCTAGGACGGTTAACTATGGCTACACCTTC. It yields the protein CASSLGSRTVNYGYTF.